These 6 T cell receptor beta chains came from one sample sequenced in a study of blood T cell repertoires in COVID-19. Method: immunoSEQ multiplex PCR; TCRdb's copy keeps in-frame clones and lacks some. The data contain 250,000 to 300,000 clones, roughly 85% of them singletons. The sample comprised peripheral blood. The receptors were sampled from a man between 60 and 75 years old who had recovered from COVID-19.

This clone appeared a few times. V gene TRBV7-6 combines with J gene TRBJ2-3; 7 nucleotides align to TRBD1. Germline V gene data show CDR1 as SGHVS and CDR2 as FNYEAQ. Germline trimming cut 10 bases from V and 0 bases from J; bases unmatched to any gene: 10. This CDR3 is built from 15 residues. The chain's CDR3 is CATATGALSTDTQYF. The CDR3 nucleotides read TGTGCCACCGCCACAGGGGCCCTAAGCACAGATACGCAGTATTTT.

The chain recombines TRBV11-2 with TRBJ2-3, with TRBD2 identical over 9 bases. CDR3 length equals 16 residues. From germline, CDR1 is SGHAT and CDR2 FQNNGV. V was pared by 4 bases and J by 5 bases, with 10 bases of the junction left unmatched. CDR3 amino acids: CASSWGGRAQGDTQYF. The CDR3 DNA reads TGTGCCAGCAGCTGGGGCGGGAGGGCCCAGGGAGATACGCAGTATTTT.

The CDR3 DNA sequence: TGTGCCAGCAGCTTAACCGTCAAGACAGCCTCCTACGAGCAGTACTTC. Amino acid sequence: CASSLTVKTASYEQYF. The chain recombines TRBV7-2 with TRBJ2-7; the D gene is possibly TRBD1 (5 bases). In germline, CDR1 is SGHTA, CDR2 FQGNSA. The CDR3 has 16 residues. The germline V and J ends were trimmed by 2 bases and 0 bases, with 14 bases remaining between them. The full variable domain, its missing parts supplied by reference TRBV7-2 and TRBJ2-7, is GAGVSQSPSNKVTEKGKDVELRCDPISGHTALYWYRQSLGQGLEFLIYFQGNSAPDKSGLPSDRFSAERTGGSVSTLTIQRTQQEDSAVYLCASSLTVKTASYEQYFGPGTRLTVT.

This chain links TRBV5-6 with TRBJ2-5; weak D call: TRBD2 (6 bases). Germline CDR1 reads SGHDT; CDR2 reads YYEEEE. V lost 4 bases and J 5 bases, leaving 12 bases between the germline ends. The CDR3 is 13 amino acids. CDR3: CASSLGLWETQYF. CDR3 coding DNA: TGTGCCAGCAGCCTGGGACTCTGGGAGACCCAGTACTTC.

V and J are TRBV2 and TRBJ1-6; 8 positions match TRBD1. The germline CDR1 and CDR2 sequences are SNHLY and FYNNEI. The CDR3 spans 13 residues. V trimming: 5 bases; J trimming: 11 bases; junction bases outside the gene matches: 5. CDR3 loop: CASSTGGSAPLHF. The CDR3 bases are TGTGCCAGCAGTACAGGGGGAAGTGCACCCCTCCACTTT.

The genes are TRBV11-2 and TRBJ2-2, with 10 bases aligning to TRBD2. The CDR3 has 18 residues. The trim removed 1 base at V and 3 bases at J, leaving 8 bases unmatched. Germline values: CDR1 SGHAT, CDR2 FQNNGV. Written as DNA, the CDR3 is TGTGCCAGCAGCTTAGTGGAAGCTAGCGGGGGATACACCGGGGAGCTGTTTTTT. It encodes CASSLVEASGGYTGELFF.